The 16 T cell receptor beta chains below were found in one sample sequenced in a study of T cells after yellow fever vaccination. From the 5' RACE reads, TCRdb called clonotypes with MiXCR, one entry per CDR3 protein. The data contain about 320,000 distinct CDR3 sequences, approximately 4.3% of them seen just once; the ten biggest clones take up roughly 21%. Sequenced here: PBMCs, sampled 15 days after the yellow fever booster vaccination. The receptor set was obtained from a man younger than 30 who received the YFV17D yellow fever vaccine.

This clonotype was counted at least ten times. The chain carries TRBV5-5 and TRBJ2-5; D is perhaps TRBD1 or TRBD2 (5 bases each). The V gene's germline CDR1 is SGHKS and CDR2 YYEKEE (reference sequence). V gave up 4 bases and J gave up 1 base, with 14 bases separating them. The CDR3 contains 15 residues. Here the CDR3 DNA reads TGTGCCAGCAGCCCCGGGACGGGACGCCAAGAGACCCAGTACTTC. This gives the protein CASSPGTGRQETQYF.

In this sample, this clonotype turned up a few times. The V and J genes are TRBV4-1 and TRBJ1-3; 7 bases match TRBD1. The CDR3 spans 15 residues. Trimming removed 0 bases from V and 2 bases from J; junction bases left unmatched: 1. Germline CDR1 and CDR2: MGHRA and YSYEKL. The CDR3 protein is CASSQERGPGNTIYF. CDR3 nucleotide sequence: TGCGCCAGCAGCCAAGAAAGGGGGCCTGGAAACACCATATATTTT.

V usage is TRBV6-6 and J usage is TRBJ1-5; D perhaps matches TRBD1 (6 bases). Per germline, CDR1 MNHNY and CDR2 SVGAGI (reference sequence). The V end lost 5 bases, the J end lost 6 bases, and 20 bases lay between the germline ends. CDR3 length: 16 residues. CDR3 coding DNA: TGTGCCAGCAGTGAACACAGGGATAGGGGAGGTCAGCCCCAGCATTTT. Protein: CASSEHRDRGGQPQHF.

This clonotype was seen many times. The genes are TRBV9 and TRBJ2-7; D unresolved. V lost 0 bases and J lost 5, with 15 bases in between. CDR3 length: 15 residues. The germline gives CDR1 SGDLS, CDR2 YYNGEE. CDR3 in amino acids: CASSVGRNTPHEQYF. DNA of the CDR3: TGTGCCAGCAGCGTAGGTCGGAACACCCCTCACGAGCAGTACTTC. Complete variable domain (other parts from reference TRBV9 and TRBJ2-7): DSGVTQTPKHLITATGQRVTLRCSPRSGDLSVYWYQQSLDQGLQFLIQYYNGEERAKGNILERFSAQQFPDLHSELNLSSLELGDSALYFCASSVGRNTPHEQYFGPGTRLTVT.

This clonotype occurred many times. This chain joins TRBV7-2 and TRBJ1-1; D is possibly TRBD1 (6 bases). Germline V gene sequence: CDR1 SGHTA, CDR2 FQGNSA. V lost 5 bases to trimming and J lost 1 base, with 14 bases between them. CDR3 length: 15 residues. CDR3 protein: CASSIQGGGNTEAFF. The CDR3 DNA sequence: TGTGCCAGCAGCATTCAGGGAGGGGGGAACACTGAAGCTTTCTTT. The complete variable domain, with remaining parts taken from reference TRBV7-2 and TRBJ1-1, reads GAGVSQSPSNKVTEKGKDVELRCDPISGHTALYWYRQSLGQGLEFLIYFQGNSAPDKSGLPSDRFSAERTGGSVSTLTIQRTQQEDSAVYLCASSIQGGGNTEAFFGQGTRLTVV.

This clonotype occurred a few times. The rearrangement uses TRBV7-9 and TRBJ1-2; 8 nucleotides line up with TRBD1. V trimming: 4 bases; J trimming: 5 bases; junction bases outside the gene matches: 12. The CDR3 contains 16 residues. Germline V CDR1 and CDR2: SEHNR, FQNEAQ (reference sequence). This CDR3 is CASSSPGGYNRYGYTF. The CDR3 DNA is TGTGCCAGCAGCTCCCCAGGGGGCTACAACCGGTATGGCTACACCTTC.

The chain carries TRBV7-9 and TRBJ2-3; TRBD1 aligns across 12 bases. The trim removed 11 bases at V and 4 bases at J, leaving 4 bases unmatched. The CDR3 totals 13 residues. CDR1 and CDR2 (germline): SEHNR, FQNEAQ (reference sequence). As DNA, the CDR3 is TGTGCCGGTGGGACAGGGGGCTCAGATACGCAGTATTTT. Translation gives CAGGTGGSDTQYF.

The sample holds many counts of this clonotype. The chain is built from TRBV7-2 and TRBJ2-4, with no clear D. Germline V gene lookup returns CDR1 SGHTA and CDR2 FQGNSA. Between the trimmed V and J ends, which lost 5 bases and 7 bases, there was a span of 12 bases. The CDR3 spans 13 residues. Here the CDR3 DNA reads TGTGCCAGCAGCCTCGACACAAGGAACATTCAGTACTTC. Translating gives CASSLDTRNIQYF.

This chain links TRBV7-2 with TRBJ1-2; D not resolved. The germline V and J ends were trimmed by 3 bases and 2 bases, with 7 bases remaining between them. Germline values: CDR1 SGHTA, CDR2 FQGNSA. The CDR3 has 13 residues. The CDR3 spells CASSFSRNYGYTF. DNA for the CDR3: TGTGCCAGCAGCTTCTCCAGAAACTATGGCTACACCTTC.

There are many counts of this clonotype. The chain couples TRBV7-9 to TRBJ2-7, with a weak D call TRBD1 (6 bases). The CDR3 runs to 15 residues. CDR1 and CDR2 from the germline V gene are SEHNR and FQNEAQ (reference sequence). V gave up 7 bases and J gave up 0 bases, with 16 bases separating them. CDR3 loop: CASKGLKGDSYEQYF. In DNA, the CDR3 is TGTGCCAGCAAAGGTCTGAAGGGGGACTCCTACGAGCAGTACTTC.

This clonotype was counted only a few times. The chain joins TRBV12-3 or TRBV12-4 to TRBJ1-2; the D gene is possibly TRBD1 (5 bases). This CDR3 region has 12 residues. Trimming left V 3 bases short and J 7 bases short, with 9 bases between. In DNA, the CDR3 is TGTGCCAGCAGTTTCAGGGCTGCTGGCTACACCTTC. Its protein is CASSFRAAGYTF.

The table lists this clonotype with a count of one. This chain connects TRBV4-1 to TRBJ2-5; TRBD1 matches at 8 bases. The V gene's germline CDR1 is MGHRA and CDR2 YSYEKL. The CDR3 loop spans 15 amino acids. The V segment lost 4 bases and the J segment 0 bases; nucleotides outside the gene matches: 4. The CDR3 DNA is TGCGCCAGCAGCCTGGTGACAGGGGACCAAGAGACCCAGTACTTC. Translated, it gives CASSLVTGDQETQYF.

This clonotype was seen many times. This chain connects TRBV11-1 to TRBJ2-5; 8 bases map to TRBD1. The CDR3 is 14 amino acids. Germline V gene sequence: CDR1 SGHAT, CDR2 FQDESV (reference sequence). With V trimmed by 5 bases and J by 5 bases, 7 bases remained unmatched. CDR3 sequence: CASSPGGAEETQYF. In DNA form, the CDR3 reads TGTGCCAGCAGCCCAGGGGGCGCGGAGGAGACCCAGTACTTC.

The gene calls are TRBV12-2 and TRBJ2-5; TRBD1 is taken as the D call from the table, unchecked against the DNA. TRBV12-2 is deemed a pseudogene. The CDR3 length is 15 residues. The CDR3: CASRLATSGTETQYF. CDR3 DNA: TGTGCAAGTCGCTTAGCTACCTCCGGGACGGAGACCCAGTACTTC.

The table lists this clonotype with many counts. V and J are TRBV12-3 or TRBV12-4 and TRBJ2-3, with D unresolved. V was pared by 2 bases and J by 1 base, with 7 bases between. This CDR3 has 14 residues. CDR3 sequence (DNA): TGTGCCAGCAGTTTACAGGTCCGCACAGATACGCAGTATTTT. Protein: CASSLQVRTDTQYF.

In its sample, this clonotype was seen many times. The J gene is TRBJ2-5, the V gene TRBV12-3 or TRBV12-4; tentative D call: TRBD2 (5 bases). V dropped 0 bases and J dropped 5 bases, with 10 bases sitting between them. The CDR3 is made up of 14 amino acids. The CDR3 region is CASSLAPGIETQYF. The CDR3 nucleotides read TGTGCCAGCAGTTTAGCTCCGGGGATCGAGACCCAGTACTTC.